This note documents a single T cell receptor beta chain sequence. What it recognizes is unknown. Researchers partitioned CD4+ cells into CD45RA+ naive and CD45RA-negative memory subsets. These data come from a study of shared clonotypes between healthy human individuals. Study as a whole: Every donor yielded three CD4 naive, three CD4 memory, two CD8 naive and one CD8 memory plate. Whole-study results and caveats: Around 4.7% was the fraction of naive CD4 clonotypes found shared across several donors.

This table comes from immunoSEQ multiplex PCR, and its TCRdb copy is limited to in-frame clones, with some not included. Of about 1.1 million clones detected, approximately 75% appear once; the ten largest clones hold 0.89%. The CDR3 length is 14 residues. CDR1 and CDR2 from the germline V gene are MNHNS and SASEGT. With 0 bases removed from V and 5 bases from J, the gap between germline ends came to 8 bases. The gene calls are TRBV6-1 and TRBJ1-5; possible D gene TRBD1, 5 bases. The sequencing sample was made of memory CD4+ T cells from PBMCs. Indicated subset: CD45RA-negative fraction. The clonotype originates from a man between 18 and 35 years old in good health. Some clones in this sample may be carry-over from other donors' samples. Here the CDR3 DNA reads TGTGCCAGCAGTGAAGCGTCGGGGGATCAGCCCCAGCATTTT. This encodes CASSEASGDQPQHF.